One sample yielded the 23 T cell receptor beta chains listed below, sequenced in a study of a mutant IDH1 vaccine in newly diagnosed glioma. This sample's time point: week 47, end of study. Doses consisted of 300 ug of mutant IDH1 20-mer peptide each, paired with topical imiquimod. Assay used: immunoSEQ multiplex PCR; TCRdb lists only in-frame clones, some missing. This sample yields more than 30,000 clones, of which around 90% are seen a single time; about 2.3% belongs to the top ten. These TCRs' antigens remain unknown. This specimen was PBMCs, taken from a glioma patient whose treatment included an IDH1 peptide vaccine. The source of these receptors is a man aged 40-49 years with glioma.

A single count supports this clone. The CDR3 nucleotides are TGTGCCAGCAGCAAGACGGTCGGTGAGCAGTTCTTC. This gives the protein CASSKTVGEQFF. The genes are TRBV7-9 and TRBJ2-1; D is ambiguous. The CDR3 runs to 12 residues. Trimming stripped 5 bases from V and 9 bases from J, with 11 bases between. Germline lookup yields CDR1 SEHNR and CDR2 FQNEAQ (reference sequence).

Only one count was recorded for this clone. The chain recombines TRBV7-8 with TRBJ2-7; perhaps TRBD2 as D (6 bases). Trimming removed 1 base from V and 0 bases from J, with 16 bases in between. Germline CDR1 and CDR2: SGHVS and FQNEAQ. This CDR3 is 17 amino acids long. The CDR3 coding sequence is TGTGCCAGCAGCTTAGGAGTGGTGGCGGGGTTCTCCTACGAGCAGTACTTC. Encoded protein: CASSLGVVAGFSYEQYF.

The chain has TRBV15 and TRBJ2-3, with 8 positions matching TRBD2. The V gene end was trimmed by 5 bases and the J gene end by 2 bases; junction bases not matched to a gene: 6. CDR3 length: 15 amino acids. The germline V gene encodes CDR1 LNHNV and CDR2 YYDKDF (reference sequence). In DNA, the CDR3 is TGTGCCACCAGCGAGGGCGGGGGGCTCACAGATACGCAGTATTTT. Amino acids: CATSEGGGLTDTQYF.

The V and J genes are TRBV5-1 and TRBJ2-3; no definite D call. This CDR3 region has 15 residues. V shed 4 bases and J shed 1 base, with 13 bases lying between them. Germline V gene sequence: CDR1 SGHRS, CDR2 YFSETQ. CDR3 loop: CASSAYGLGTDTQYF. In nucleotides, the CDR3 is TGCGCCAGCAGCGCCTACGGTCTCGGCACAGATACGCAGTATTTT.

The sample holds a few counts of this clone. The chain employs TRBV29-1 and TRBJ1-2; the D is unclear. Trimming stripped 4 bases from V and 5 bases from J, with 14 bases between. CDR3 length: 13 residues. Germline values: CDR1 SQVTM, CDR2 ANQGSEA. The CDR3 region is CSVGGGFAYGYTF. CDR3 coding DNA: TGCAGCGTTGGGGGAGGCTTCGCTTATGGCTACACCTTC. Variable domain in full (rest from reference TRBV29-1 and TRBJ1-2): SAVISQKPSRDICQRGTSLTIQCQVDSQVTMMFWYRQQPGQSLTLIATANQGSEATYESGFVIDKFPISRPNLTFSTLTVSNMSPEDSSIYLCSVGGGFAYGYTFGSGTRLTVV.

V is TRBV5-1 and J is TRBJ2-1; no reliable D call. Trimming cost V 0 bases and J 9 bases, with 10 bases left between them. Per the germline V gene, CDR1 is SGHRS and CDR2 is YFSETQ. This CDR3 is built from 13 residues. Here the CDR3 reads CASSLDPFLEQFF. The DNA of the CDR3 is TGCGCCAGCAGCTTGGATCCCTTTCTTGAGCAGTTCTTC.

The genes are TRBV28 and TRBJ2-3, with TRBD2 identical over 15 bases. Germline V gives CDR1 MDHEN, CDR2 SYDVKM. The V segment lost 4 bases and the J segment 2 bases; nucleotides outside the gene matches: 7. This CDR3 has 18 amino acids. The CDR3 bases are TGTGCCAGCAGTTCGGGACTAGCGGGAGGCTGGGACACAGATACGCAGTATTTT. Encoded protein: CASSSGLAGGWDTDTQYF.

The chain couples TRBV5-1 to TRBJ1-1; D ambiguous. The germline V gene has CDR1 SGHRS and CDR2 YFSETQ. The length of the CDR3 is 15 residues. Trimming pared 0 bases from V and 1 base from J, leaving 10 bases between. The CDR3 DNA sequence: TGCGCCAGCAGCTTGGTCGGCCGAAGGAACACTGAAGCTTTCTTT. Residues: CASSLVGRRNTEAFF.

This chain links TRBV29-1 with TRBJ2-3, with D unresolved. The V gene lost 8 bases and the J gene lost 4 bases, with 10 bases spanning the gap. The V gene's germline CDR1 is SQVTM and CDR2 ANQGSEA. This CDR3 region has 11 residues. CDR3 nucleotide sequence: TGCAGCTCCCCTTGGGCAGATACGCAGTATTTT. Its translation: CSSPWADTQYF.

The chain joins TRBV4-1 to TRBJ1-4; D perhaps matches TRBD1 (5 bases). Germline V gene data show CDR1 as MGHRA and CDR2 as YSYEKL. V lost 0 bases to trimming and J lost 14 bases, with 7 bases between them. CDR3 length: 11 residues. The CDR3 reads CASSQERDLFF. DNA of the CDR3: TGCGCCAGCAGCCAAGAAAGGGACCTGTTTTTT.

The V and J genes are TRBV28 and TRBJ1-1, with 8 positions matching TRBD1. The CDR3 covers 12 residues. The germline V gene has CDR1 MDHEN and CDR2 SYDVKM. The ends lost 8 bases at V and 4 bases at J; junction bases unmatched: 3. DNA for the CDR3: TGTGCCAGCTATCAGGGGGCCACTGAAGCTTTCTTT. It yields the protein CASYQGATEAFF.

This clone came up once. This sequence joins TRBV5-4 and TRBJ1-2; TRBD1 matches at 9 bases. Germline V CDR1 and CDR2: SGHNT, YYREEE (reference sequence). V lost 0 bases and J lost 2; bases outside the gene matches: 11. This CDR3 region has 18 residues. The chain's CDR3 is CASSLGPQGASTNYGYTF. CDR3 sequence (DNA): TGTGCCAGCAGCTTGGGACCACAGGGGGCCTCGACAAACTATGGCTACACCTTC.

The chain recombines TRBV19 with TRBJ2-3, with 8 bases that match TRBD2. Germline V gene lookup returns CDR1 LNHDA and CDR2 SQIVND (reference sequence). This CDR3 region has 15 residues. The V gene end was trimmed by 8 bases and the J gene end by 2 bases; junction bases not matched to a gene: 9. In DNA form, the CDR3 reads TGTGCCAGTCGATCCGTAGCGGGGACCACAGATACGCAGTATTTT. It encodes CASRSVAGTTDTQYF.

The rearrangement joins TRBV12-5 to TRBJ1-2, with 8 bases aligning to TRBD1. V dropped 5 bases and J dropped 0; count of bases not matched to a gene: 11. The CDR3 is made up of 17 amino acids. The germline gives CDR1 LGHNT, CDR2 FRNRAP. The CDR3: CASGPRTGKAANYGYTF. The CDR3 DNA is TGTGCTAGTGGTCCCCGGACAGGGAAGGCTGCTAACTATGGCTACACCTTC. Complete variable domain (other parts from reference TRBV12-5 and TRBJ1-2): DARVTQTPRHKVTEMGQEVTMRCQPILGHNTVFWYRQTMMQGLELLAYFRNRAPLDDSGMPKDRFSAEMPDATLATLKIQPSEPRDSAVYFCASGPRTGKAANYGYTFGSGTRLTVV.

The chain links TRBV4-1 to TRBJ2-5, with 9 bases that match TRBD2. CDR1 is MGHRA, CDR2 YSYEKL, per germline. The CDR3 runs 17 residues. J lost 5 bases, V lost 0 bases, and 10 bases had no gene match. CDR3 nucleotides: TGCGCCAGCAGCCAAGAGAGGGCGGGGGGGGCCCGGGAGACCCAGTACTTC. As protein: CASSQERAGGARETQYF.

The chain uses TRBV6-1 and TRBJ2-7; D call uncertain. The CDR3 is 12 amino acids. Trimming stripped 8 bases from V and 7 bases from J, with 15 bases between. The V gene's germline CDR1 is MNHNS and CDR2 SASEGT. CDR3 protein: CASETLNREQYV. DNA for the CDR3: TGTGCCAGCGAAACACTAAACAGAGAGCAGTACGTC.

The V call is TRBV23-1, the J call TRBJ1-4; D call uncertain. TRBV23-1 is known as an ORF, though its function is uncertain. Trimming cost V 0 bases and J 6 bases, with 14 bases left between them. There are 16 residues in the CDR3. The CDR3 DNA reads as TGCGCCAGCAGTCAATCCCGAGACAAGTCGGATGAAAAACTGTTTTTT. Amino acid sequence: CASSQSRDKSDEKLFF.

This clone was seen only a few times. The chain is built from TRBV13 and TRBJ2-7, with 13 bases matching TRBD2. Unmatched junction bases numbered 10, after V lost 5 bases and J lost 6 bases. The V gene's germline CDR1 is PRHDT and CDR2 FYEKMQ (reference sequence). The CDR3 sequence is 16 residues long. CDR3 protein: CASSPITSGRAPEQYF. CDR3 in DNA: TGTGCCAGCAGCCCCATCACTAGCGGGAGGGCCCCCGAGCAGTACTTC.

The CDR3 DNA follows: TGTGCCAGCAGCTCCCTGGGGCGGCCACAATTATGGTATTTT. This codes for CASSSLGRPQLWYF. This chain joins TRBV7-2 and TRBJ2-3; weak D call: TRBD1 (5 bases). The germline V gene has CDR1 SGHTA and CDR2 FQGNSA. V was pared by 4 bases and J by 14 bases, with 22 bases between. The CDR3 length is 14 residues. Full variable domain (outside the CDR3, taken from reference TRBV7-2 and TRBJ2-3): GAGVSQSPSNKVTEKGKDVELRCDPISGHTALYWYRQSLGQGLEFLIYFQGNSAPDKSGLPSDRFSAERTGGSVSTLTIQRTQQEDSAVYLCASSSLGRPQLWYFGPGTRLTVL.

The rearrangement links TRBV6-5 to TRBJ2-2; D is perhaps TRBD1 (5 bases). CDR1 and CDR2 (germline): MNHEY, SVGAGI. With 0 bases removed from V and 4 bases from J, the gap between germline ends came to 9 bases. This CDR3 comprises 15 residues. The DNA of the CDR3 is TGTGCCAGCAGTTACTCCGGACACCGCACCGGGGAGCTGTTTTTT. This sequence encodes CASSYSGHRTGELFF.

This chain uses TRBV28 with TRBJ1-2; possible D gene TRBD1, 6 bases. The CDR3 extends over 14 amino acids. Trimming cost V 6 bases and J 0 bases, with 11 bases left between them. The germline gives CDR1 MDHEN, CDR2 SYDVKM. CDR3 in amino acids: CASRARGSNYGYTF. In DNA, the CDR3 is TGTGCCAGCAGAGCCAGGGGCTCTAACTATGGCTACACCTTC.

V is TRBV9 and J is TRBJ2-3; TRBD2 agrees at 7 bases. In germline, CDR1 is SGDLS, CDR2 YYNGEE. The V and J ends lost 0 bases and 2 bases, in that order; junction bases with no gene match: 3. The CDR3 spans 15 residues. The DNA of the CDR3 is TGTGCCAGCAGCGTAGCGGGAGGACTCACAGATACGCAGTATTTT. It yields the protein CASSVAGGLTDTQYF. Combining the CDR3 with reference TRBV9 and TRBJ2-3 gives the whole variable domain DSGVTQTPKHLITATGQRVTLRCSPRSGDLSVYWYQQSLDQGLQFLIQYYNGEERAKGNILERFSAQQFPDLHSELNLSSLELGDSALYFCASSVAGGLTDTQYFGPGTRLTVL.

This chain joins TRBV5-1 and TRBJ2-5, with 7 bases lining up with TRBD1. This CDR3 has 18 residues. Germline loops: CDR1 SGHRS, CDR2 YFSETQ. J was trimmed by 3 bases and V by 0 bases; bases with no gene match: 14. In DNA, the CDR3 is TGCGCCAGCAGCTTGGGCCCGCGACAGGGTTCGCTTAAAGAGACCCAGTACTTC. Its protein product is CASSLGPRQGSLKETQYF.